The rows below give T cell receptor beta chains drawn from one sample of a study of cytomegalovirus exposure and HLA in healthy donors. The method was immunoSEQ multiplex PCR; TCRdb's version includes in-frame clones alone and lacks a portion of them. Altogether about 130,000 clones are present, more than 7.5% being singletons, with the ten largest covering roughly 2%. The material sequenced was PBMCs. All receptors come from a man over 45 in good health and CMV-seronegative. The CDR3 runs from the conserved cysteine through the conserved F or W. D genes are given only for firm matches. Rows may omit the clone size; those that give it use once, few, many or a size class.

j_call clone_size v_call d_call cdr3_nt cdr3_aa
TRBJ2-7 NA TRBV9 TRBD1 TGTGCCAGCAGCGTAGGCCCGGACAGGGGTACCTACGAGCAGTACTTC CASSVGPDRGTYEQYF
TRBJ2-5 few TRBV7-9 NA TGTGCCAGCAGCTTAACAGGGAGAGCACAAGAGACCCAGTACTTC CASSLTGRAQETQYF
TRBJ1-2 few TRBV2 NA TGTGCCAGCGGGCCGGGAGGCTACACCTTC CASGPGGYTF
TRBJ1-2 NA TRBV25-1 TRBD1 TGTGCCAGCGGGGGACAGGGTAAAGTTGGCTACACCTTC CASGGQGKVGYTF
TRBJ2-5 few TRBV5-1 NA TGCGCCAGCAGCTTGGGCCGGGGTGAGACCCAGTACTTC CASSLGRGETQYF
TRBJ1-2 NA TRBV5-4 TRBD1 TGTGCCAGCAGCTTGCCCCTAAGGACAGGGGGCGAAGGCTACACCTTC CASSLPLRTGGEGYTF
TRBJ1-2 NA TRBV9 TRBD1 TGTGCCAGCAGCCCGACAGGGGTAGGGGGCTACACCTTC CASSPTGVGGYTF
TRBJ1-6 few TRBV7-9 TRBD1 TGTGCCAGCAGCCCGCTACAGGGGGCGAATTCACCCCTCCACTTT CASSPLQGANSPLHF
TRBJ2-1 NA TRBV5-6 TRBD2 TGTGCCAGCACCTCCCTCTTAGGTAGCGGGGGCAATGAGCAGTTCTTC CASTSLLGSGGNEQFF
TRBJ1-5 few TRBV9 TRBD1 TGTGCCAGCAGCGAACAGGGGGAGCAGCCCCAGCATTTT CASSEQGEQPQHF
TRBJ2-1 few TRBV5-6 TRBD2 TGTGCCAGCAGCCCCGGGACTAGCGGGATGTACAATGAGCAGTTCTTC CASSPGTSGMYNEQFF
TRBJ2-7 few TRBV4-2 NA TGTGCCAGCAGCCAAGGGAGGGCAGGGTCCTACGAGCAGTACTTC CASSQGRAGSYEQYF
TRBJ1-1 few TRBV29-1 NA TGCAGCGTTGAGGGGACTGGGGGGGCGAACACTGAAGCTTTCTTT CSVEGTGGANTEAFF
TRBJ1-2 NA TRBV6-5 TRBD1 TGTGCCAGCACAAGGGGACAGGGGGGTGGCTACACCTTC CASTRGQGGGYTF
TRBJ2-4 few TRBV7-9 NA TGTGCCAGCAGCTTAGACCGCGGGGTGGGGGCCAAAAACATTCAGTACTTC CASSLDRGVGAKNIQYF
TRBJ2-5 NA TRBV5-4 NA TGTGCCAGCATGGGCCGTGTGGGGCAGTTGGAGACCCAGTACTTC CASMGRVGQLETQYF
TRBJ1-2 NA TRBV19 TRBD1 TGTGCCAGTAGTGATCCGGGACAGGGGGCACTTCCCCATTGCTACACCTTC CASSDPGQGALPHCYTF
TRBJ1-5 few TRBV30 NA TGTGCCTGGAGTGTACAGTCCCGTCAGCCCCAGCATTTT CAWSVQSRQPQHF
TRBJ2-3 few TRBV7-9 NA TGTGCCAGCAGCTTAGGTGGAGCACATACGCAGTATTTT CASSLGGAHTQYF
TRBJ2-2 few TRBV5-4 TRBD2 TGTGCCAGCAGCTTGCGCCGGGAGGGTGGCACCGGGGAGCTGTTTTTT CASSLRREGGTGELFF